The present TCR beta chain was sequenced within a study of cytomegalovirus exposure and HLA in healthy donors. The junction had 6 bases not matched to a gene; V was cut back by 6 bases and J by 0 bases. Germline CDR1 is MNHNY and CDR2 is SVGAGI (reference sequence). The CDR3 totals 15 residues. This PCR relied on a set of 60 Vbeta primers and 13 Jbeta primers. The method was immunoSEQ multiplex PCR; TCRdb's version includes in-frame clones alone and lacks a portion of them. The data contain about 110,000 clones, about 73% of them singletons. This TCR was sampled from a young woman in good health and CMV-seronegative. The sequenced sample was PBMCs. The rearrangement links TRBV6-6 to TRBJ2-7; 9 bases fit TRBD2. CDR3 in amino acids: CASRQASGNSYEQYF. The CDR3, as DNA: TGTGCCAGCAGGCAAGCTAGCGGGAACTCCTACGAGCAGTACTTC.